Listed below are T cell receptor beta chains from one sample, sequenced in a study of T cell responses to AZD1222 COVID-19 vaccine. Profiling relied on immunoSEQ multiplex PCR, and the TCRdb table lists in-frame clones only, not all of them. The sample consists of 73,000 or so clones, around 82% of them appearing once. The specimen was peripheral blood, collected on day 0 of AZD1222 vaccination. Receptors were obtained from an adult in good health. Both conserved end residues are part of each CDR3. D genes are given only for firm matches. The size entry is marked missing in some rows and otherwise reads once, few, many or a size class.

j_call	clone_size	v_call	cdr3_length	d_call	cdr3_aa	cdr3_nt
TRBJ1-1	.	TRBV10-3	15	.	CAISESPGWDTEAFF	TGTGCCATCAGTGAGTCCCCAGGCTGGGACACTGAAGCTTTCTTT
TRBJ1-1	.	TRBV29-1	13	.	CSVGRGEDTEAFF	TGCAGCGTTGGCAGGGGAGAAGACACTGAAGCTTTCTTT
TRBJ1-2	.	TRBV2	12	.	CASMLGANGYTF	TGTGCCAGCATGTTGGGGGCCAATGGCTACACCTTC
TRBJ1-1	.	TRBV5-1	16	.	CASSLAGGALNTEAFF	TGCGCCAGCAGCTTGGCCGGGGGGGCGCTGAACACTGAAGCTTTCTTT
TRBJ2-1	few	TRBV19	14	.	CASSIEWGGNEQFF	TGTGCCAGTAGTATAGAATGGGGAGGCAATGAGCAGTTCTTC
TRBJ1-5	.	TRBV3-1/TRBV3-2	14	.	CASSPRGGNQPQHF	TGTGCCAGCAGCCCGCGGGGCGGTAATCAGCCCCAGCATTTT
TRBJ1-1	.	TRBV7-9	20	TRBD1	CASSTQHQAGTGAVNTEAFF	TGTGCCAGCAGCACACAACACCAGGCGGGGACAGGGGCGGTGAACACTGAAGCTTTCTTT
TRBJ2-2	few	TRBV11-1	15	.	CASSPRRGFAGELFF	TGTGCCAGCAGCCCTAGGAGGGGGTTCGCCGGGGAGCTGTTTTTT
TRBJ2-2	few	TRBV7-8	16	.	CASSPLRGPNTGELFF	TGTGCCAGCAGCCCCCTGCGGGGGCCTAACACCGGGGAGCTGTTTTTT
TRBJ1-4	once	TRBV10-3	16	.	CAISETQKSTNEKLFF	TGTGCCATCAGTGAAACGCAGAAATCAACTAATGAAAAACTGTTTTTT
TRBJ1-1	once	TRBV19	14	.	CASISGRAYTEAFF	TGTGCCAGTATCTCAGGACGGGCCTACACTGAAGCTTTCTTT
TRBJ1-1	.	TRBV5-4	16	.	CASSSYPGGSKAEAFF	TGTGCCAGCAGCTCCTACCCCGGGGGTTCTAAGGCTGAAGCTTTCTTT
TRBJ1-1	.	TRBV2	15	TRBD1	CASSAFTGGGTEAFF	TGTGCCAGCAGTGCGTTCACAGGGGGGGGAACTGAAGCTTTCTTT
TRBJ2-7	.	TRBV6-5	13	TRBD1	CATPGTGSYEQYF	TGTGCCACCCCCGGGACAGGGTCCTACGAGCAGTACTTC
TRBJ2-2	.	TRBV11-3	16	TRBD1	CASSFGQGGNTGELFF	TGTGCCAGCAGCTTTGGACAGGGGGGGAACACCGGGGAGCTGTTTTTT
TRBJ2-7	.	TRBV6-5	15	.	CASMRDGGETYEQYF	TGTGCCAGCATGCGGGACGGGGGCGAAACCTACGAGCAGTACTTC
TRBJ1-2	few	TRBV11-2	15	.	CASSLESGASYGYTF	TGTGCCAGCAGCTTAGAATCGGGGGCCAGCTATGGCTACACCTTC